The TCR beta chain described here comes from a study of CD8+ T cells in alopecia areata. Extracted RNA was reverse transcribed, and the resulting cDNA served as sequencing template. The method was immunoSEQ multiplex PCR; TCRdb's version includes in-frame clones alone and lacks a portion of them. Here the sample spans roughly 100,000 clones, approximately 60% being singletons. CDR3 length equals 14 residues. Germline V gives CDR1 SGHRS, CDR2 YFSETQ. Trimming shortened V by 4 bases and J by 2 bases, and 12 bases separated the two germline ends. This clone was seen only a few times. The antigen is not known. Study-level findings and limits: Lesional scalp displayed greater clonality than normal scalp, most notably in alopecia totalis/universalis. Unlike in mice, where it was clearer, TCR sharing across patients was less clear, possibly HLA-related.

This TCR derives from a human donor in good health. The sequenced sample consisted of CD4+ T cells sorted from blood. The chain combines TRBV5-1 with TRBJ2-5; D gene ambiguous. The CDR3 region is CASSVTEPQETQYF. In nucleotides, the CDR3 is TGCGCCAGCAGCGTCACAGAGCCGCAAGAGACCCAGTACTTC.